These T cell receptor beta chains were read from a single sample in a study of cytomegalovirus exposure and HLA in healthy donors. Sequencing was performed with immunoSEQ multiplex PCR; in TCRdb, only in-frame clones are kept and a portion is missing. This sample has under 150,000 clones, with 70% to 85% found just once. Sequencing used PBMCs. The receptors stem from a woman younger than 30 in good health and CMV-seronegative. CDR3s leave out the opening cysteine and the closing phenylalanine or tryptophan. Each record gives: CDR3 protein, J gene, D gene, CDR3 length, V gene. The D gene is left open where the match is weak.

CDR3: ASGDRGHQPQH
J: TRBJ1-5
D: TRBD1
length: 11
V: TRBV13

CDR3: ASSLRGFLYGYT
J: TRBJ1-2
D: NA
length: 12
V: TRBV7-2

CDR3: ASSSRTDFGEAF
J: TRBJ1-1
D: NA
length: 12
V: TRBV7-9

CDR3: ASSLGWGDRTF
J: TRBJ1-1
D: NA
length: 11
V: TRBV7-2

CDR3: ASIGGRGPEAF
J: TRBJ1-1
D: TRBD1
length: 11
V: TRBV5-1

CDR3: ASSPDGNYGYT
J: TRBJ1-2
D: NA
length: 11
V: TRBV10-1

CDR3: ASSPQTDQETQY
J: TRBJ2-5
D: NA
length: 12
V: TRBV5-1

CDR3: ASSGNWVGPEAF
J: TRBJ1-1
D: NA
length: 12
V: TRBV5-6

CDR3: ASSQESTGTKKLF
J: TRBJ1-4
D: TRBD1
length: 13
V: TRBV4-3

CDR3: ASGRTNTEAF
J: TRBJ1-1
D: NA
length: 10
V: TRBV2

CDR3: ASRNLGDRGDTEAF
J: TRBJ1-1
D: TRBD1
length: 14
V: TRBV5-1

CDR3: ASSSTGGGFYGYT
J: TRBJ1-2
D: TRBD1
length: 13
V: TRBV7-9

CDR3: ASSPQREGTDTQY
J: TRBJ2-3
D: TRBD2
length: 13
V: TRBV19

CDR3: ASTAPGQAIYEQY
J: TRBJ2-7
D: TRBD1
length: 13
V: TRBV2

CDR3: ATSRDLTGSQPQH
J: TRBJ1-5
D: NA
length: 13
V: TRBV15

CDR3: ASSLPSSYNEQF
J: TRBJ2-1
D: NA
length: 12
V: TRBV5-6

CDR3: ASSLRGQGYGYT
J: TRBJ1-2
D: TRBD1
length: 12
V: TRBV9

CDR3: ASSLRFGLANEQF
J: TRBJ2-1
D: TRBD2
length: 13
V: TRBV11-3

CDR3: ASRARGFQETQY
J: TRBJ2-5
D: TRBD1
length: 12
V: TRBV19

CDR3: ASSVARSATGLY
J: TRBJ2-3
D: NA
length: 12
V: TRBV9

CDR3: ASSPQGTGVTEAF
J: TRBJ1-1
D: TRBD1
length: 13
V: TRBV27

CDR3: ASSPYSFSYEQY
J: TRBJ2-7
D: NA
length: 12
V: TRBV18

CDR3: ASSVAPYVVSSYNEQF
J: TRBJ2-1
D: NA
length: 16
V: TRBV9

CDR3: ASTSTVIGIQY
J: TRBJ2-4
D: NA
length: 11
V: TRBV6-1

CDR3: ASSLAPSSYNEQF
J: TRBJ2-1
D: NA
length: 13
V: TRBV6-1

CDR3: ASSLKGTGIRGYT
J: TRBJ1-2
D: TRBD1
length: 13
V: TRBV13

CDR3: ASNGNLNTGELF
J: TRBJ2-2
D: NA
length: 12
V: TRBV2

CDR3: ASSLGAGNYGYT
J: TRBJ1-2
D: NA
length: 12
V: TRBV28

CDR3: ASSLLQGKPGNTIY
J: TRBJ1-3
D: TRBD1
length: 14
V: TRBV6-5

CDR3: ASSLGASTDTQY
J: TRBJ2-3
D: NA
length: 12
V: TRBV5-1

CDR3: ASSLQRAGTEAF
J: TRBJ1-1
D: NA
length: 12
V: TRBV11-2